These 12 T cell receptor beta chains were sequenced from one sample in a study of OX40 agonist ivuxolimab in advanced cancers. Profiling relied on immunoSEQ multiplex PCR, and the TCRdb table lists in-frame clones only, not all of them. The table has 40,000 to 50,000 clones, about 89% seen once. Specimen: CD4+ or CD8+ T cells sorted from blood, collected in a trial of the OX40 agonist ivuxolimab. Source of these receptors: an adult with an advanced solid tumor such as melanoma, head and neck, liver or kidney cancer.

This clone was observed a few times. V is TRBV29-1 and J is TRBJ1-1; a weak D match, TRBD1 (6 bases). The length of the CDR3 is 14 residues. Germline V gene data show CDR1 as SQVTM and CDR2 as ANQGSEA. Between the trimmed V and J ends, which lost 4 bases and 0 bases, there was a span of 12 bases. DNA for the CDR3: TGCAGCGTTGGTCGGGGGCTTATGAACACTGAAGCTTTCTTT. Translation gives CSVGRGLMNTEAFF.

V gene TRBV19 combines with J gene TRBJ2-7, with 8 bases fitting TRBD1. CDR1 and CDR2 (germline): LNHDA, SQIVND (reference sequence). V gave up 3 bases and J gave up 0 bases; unmatched junction bases: 4. The CDR3 length is 15 residues. CDR3 protein: CASSIGQGFSYEQYF. DNA of the CDR3: TGTGCCAGTAGTATCGGACAGGGATTCTCCTACGAGCAGTACTTC.

V gene TRBV30 combines with J gene TRBJ1-4; possibly TRBD1 for D (5 bases). The CDR3 has 16 residues. Trimming removed 1 base from V and 5 bases from J, with 17 bases in between. In germline, CDR1 is GTSNPN, CDR2 SVGIG (reference sequence). CDR3 sequence reads: CAWSAPPLGGNEKLFF. For the CDR3, the DNA is TGTGCCTGGAGTGCCCCGCCATTGGGGGGGAATGAAAAACTGTTTTTT.

CDR3 bases: TGTGCCAGCAGTACCTACTACGAGCAGTACTTC. This sequence encodes CASSTYYEQYF. The chain is built from TRBV28 and TRBJ2-7; D not certain. The CDR3 length is 11 residues. The germline V gene has CDR1 MDHEN and CDR2 SYDVKM. Trimming shortened V by 5 bases and J by 3 bases, and 5 bases separated the two germline ends. The full variable domain, rest sourced from reference TRBV28 and TRBJ2-7, is DVKVTQSSRYLVKRTGEKVFLECVQDMDHENMFWYRQDPGLGLRLIYFSYDVKMKEKGDIPEGYSVSREKKERFSLILESASTNQTSMYLCASSTYYEQYFGPGTRLTVT.

This clone was seen only a few times. This chain uses TRBV6-5 with TRBJ2-3; maybe TRBD2 (6 bases). The V gene's germline CDR1 is MNHEY and CDR2 SVGAGI. This CDR3 has 14 residues. V gave up 5 bases and J gave up 2 bases, with 11 bases separating them. The CDR3 protein is CASSEGLTTDTQYF. CDR3 bases: TGTGCCAGCAGTGAAGGACTAACCACAGATACGCAGTATTTT.

V and J are TRBV19 and TRBJ2-7, with D tentatively TRBD1 or TRBD2 (5 bases each). V was clipped by 4 bases and J by 5 bases, with 9 bases between them. Germline CDR1 reads LNHDA; CDR2 reads SQIVND (reference sequence). The length of the CDR3 is 12 residues. The CDR3 bases are TGTGCCAGTAGTACGGGGACCCACGAGCAGTACTTC. Translation: CASSTGTHEQYF.

The CDR3 DNA sequence: TGTGCCAGCAGCTTGAGGCTAGCGGGGGCCGACGCTGTTTACGAGCAGTACTTC. Translation: CASSLRLAGADAVYEQYF. This rearrangement joins TRBV5-5 to TRBJ2-7; 10 bases map to TRBD2. V trimming: 1 base; J trimming: 4 bases; junction bases outside the gene matches: 14. CDR1 and CDR2 from the germline V gene are SGHKS and YYEKEE (reference sequence). The CDR3 has 18 amino acids.

J is TRBJ1-1 and V is TRBV27; 8 bases line up with TRBD1. Germline-derived CDR1 and CDR2 are MNHEY and SMNVEV (reference sequence). The CDR3 extends over 14 amino acids. The V segment lost 11 bases and the J segment 3 bases; nucleotides outside the gene matches: 11. CDR3 sequence reads: CAAGSGGLDTEAFF. The DNA for the CDR3 is TGTGCCGCTGGATCAGGGGGCTTGGACACTGAAGCTTTCTTT.

The chain combines TRBV27 with TRBJ2-5; TRBD2 matches at 10 bases. The junction had 9 bases not matched to a gene; V was cut back by 3 bases and J by 5 bases. CDR3 length equals 16 residues. Per the germline V gene, CDR1 is MNHEY and CDR2 is SMNVEV (reference sequence). The CDR3 here is CASSFYSGGAWETQYF. As DNA, the CDR3 is TGTGCCAGCAGTTTCTACAGCGGGGGGGCTTGGGAGACCCAGTACTTC.

CDR3 sequence: CASSLVYRSGNTIYF. The CDR3 DNA is TGTGCCAGCAGCTTGGTATATCGTTCTGGAAACACCATATATTTT. The gene calls are TRBV5-8 and TRBJ1-3; the D is unclear. Trimming removed 0 bases at V and 1 base at J, with 8 bases between. Germline V gives CDR1 SGHTS, CDR2 YDEGEE. The length of the CDR3 is 15 residues.

CDR3 region: CASSLDYEQYF. Written as DNA, the CDR3 is TGTGCCAGCAGCTTGGACTACGAGCAGTACTTC. The gene calls are TRBV5-6 and TRBJ2-7; D uncertain. This CDR3 contains 11 residues. Germline CDR1 SGHDT, CDR2 YYEEEE. Trimming took 0 bases from V and 3 from J, leaving 1 base between them.

J is TRBJ2-2 and V is TRBV29-1; 7 positions match TRBD1. The CDR3 length is 16 residues. Germline CDR1 reads SQVTM; CDR2 reads ANQGSEA. V was pared by 5 bases and J by 0 bases, with 9 bases of the junction left unmatched. CDR3 amino acids: CSVSDRVDANTGELFF. The CDR3 DNA follows: TGCAGCGTTAGCGACAGGGTGGATGCGAACACCGGGGAGCTGTTTTTT.